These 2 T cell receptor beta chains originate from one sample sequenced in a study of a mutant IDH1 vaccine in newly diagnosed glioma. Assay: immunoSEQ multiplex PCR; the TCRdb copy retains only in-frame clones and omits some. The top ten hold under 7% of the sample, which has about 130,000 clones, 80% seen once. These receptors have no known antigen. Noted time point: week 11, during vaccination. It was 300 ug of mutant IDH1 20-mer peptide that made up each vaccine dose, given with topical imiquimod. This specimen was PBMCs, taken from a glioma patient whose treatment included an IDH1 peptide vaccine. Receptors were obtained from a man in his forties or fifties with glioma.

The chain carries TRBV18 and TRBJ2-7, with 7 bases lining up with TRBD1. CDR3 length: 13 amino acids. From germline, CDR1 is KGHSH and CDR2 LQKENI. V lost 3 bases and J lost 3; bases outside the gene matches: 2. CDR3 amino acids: CASSPGQNYEQYF. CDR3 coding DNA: TGTGCCAGCTCACCGGGACAGAACTACGAGCAGTACTTC.

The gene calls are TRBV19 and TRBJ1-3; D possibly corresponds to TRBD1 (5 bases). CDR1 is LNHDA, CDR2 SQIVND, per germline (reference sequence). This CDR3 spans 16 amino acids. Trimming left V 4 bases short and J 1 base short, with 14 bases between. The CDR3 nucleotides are TGTGCCAGTAGTACCGACGGTTGGGGGTCTGGAAACACCATATATTTT. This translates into CASSTDGWGSGNTIYF.